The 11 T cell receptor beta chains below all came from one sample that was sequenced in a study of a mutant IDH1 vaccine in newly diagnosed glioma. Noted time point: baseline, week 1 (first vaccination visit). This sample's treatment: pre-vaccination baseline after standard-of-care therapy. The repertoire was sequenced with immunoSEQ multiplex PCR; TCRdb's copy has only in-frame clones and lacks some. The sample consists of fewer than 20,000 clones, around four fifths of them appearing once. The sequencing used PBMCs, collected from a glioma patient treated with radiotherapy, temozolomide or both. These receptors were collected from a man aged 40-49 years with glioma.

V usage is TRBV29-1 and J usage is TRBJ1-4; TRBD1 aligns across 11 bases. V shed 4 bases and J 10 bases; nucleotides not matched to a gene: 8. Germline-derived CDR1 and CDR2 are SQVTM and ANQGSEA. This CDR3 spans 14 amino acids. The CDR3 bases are TGCAGCGTTGGGGATGGACAGGGGGCAGGAAAACTGTTTTTT. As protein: CSVGDGQGAGKLFF.

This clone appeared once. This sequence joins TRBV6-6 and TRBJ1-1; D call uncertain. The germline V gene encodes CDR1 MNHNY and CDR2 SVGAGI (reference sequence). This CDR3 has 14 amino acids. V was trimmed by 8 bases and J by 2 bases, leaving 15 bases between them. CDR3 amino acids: CASRPAGINTEAFF. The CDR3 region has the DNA TGTGCCAGCCGGCCGGCCGGGATAAACACTGAAGCTTTCTTT.

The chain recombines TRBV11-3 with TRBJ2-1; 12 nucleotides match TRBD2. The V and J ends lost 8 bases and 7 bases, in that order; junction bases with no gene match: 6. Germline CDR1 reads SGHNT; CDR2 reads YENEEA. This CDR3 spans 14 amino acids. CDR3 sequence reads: CASGLTSGSNEQFF. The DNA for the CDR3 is TGTGCCAGCGGACTGACTAGCGGGAGTAATGAGCAGTTCTTC.

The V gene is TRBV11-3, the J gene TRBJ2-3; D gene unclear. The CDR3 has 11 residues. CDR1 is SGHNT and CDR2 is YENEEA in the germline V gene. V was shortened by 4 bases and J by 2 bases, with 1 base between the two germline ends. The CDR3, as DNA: TGTGCCAGCAGCTCCACAGATACGCAGTATTTT. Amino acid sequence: CASSSTDTQYF. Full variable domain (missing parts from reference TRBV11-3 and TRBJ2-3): EAGVVQSPRYKIIEKKQPVAFWCNPISGHNTLYWYLQNLGQGPELLIRYENEEAVDDSQLPKDRFSAERLKGVDSTLKIQPAELGDSAVYLCASSSTDTQYFGPGTRLTVL.

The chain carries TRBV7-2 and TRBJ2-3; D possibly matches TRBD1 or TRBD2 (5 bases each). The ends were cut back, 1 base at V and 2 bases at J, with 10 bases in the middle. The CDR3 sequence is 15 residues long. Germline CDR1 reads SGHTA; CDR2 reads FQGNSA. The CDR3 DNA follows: TGTGCCAGCAGCTTAGGGGGGAGATACACAGATACGCAGTATTTT. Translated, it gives CASSLGGRYTDTQYF.

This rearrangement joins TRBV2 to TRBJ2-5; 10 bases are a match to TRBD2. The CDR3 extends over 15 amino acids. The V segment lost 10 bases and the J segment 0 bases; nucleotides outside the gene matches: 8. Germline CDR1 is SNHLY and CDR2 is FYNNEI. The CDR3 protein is CATDRLAGNQETQYF. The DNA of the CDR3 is TGTGCCACGGATAGACTAGCGGGTAACCAAGAGACCCAGTACTTC.

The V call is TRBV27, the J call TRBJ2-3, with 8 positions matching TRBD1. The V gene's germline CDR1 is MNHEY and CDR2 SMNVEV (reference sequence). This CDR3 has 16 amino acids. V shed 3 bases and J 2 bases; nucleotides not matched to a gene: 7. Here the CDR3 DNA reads TGTGCCAGCAGTTTTATGCAGGGGGCGCCCACAGATACGCAGTATTTT. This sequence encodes CASSFMQGAPTDTQYF.

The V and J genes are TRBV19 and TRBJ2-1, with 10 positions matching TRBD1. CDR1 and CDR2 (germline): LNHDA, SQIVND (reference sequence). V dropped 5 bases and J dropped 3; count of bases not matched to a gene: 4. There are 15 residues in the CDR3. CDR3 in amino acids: CASSAGTGVYNEQFF. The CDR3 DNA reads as TGTGCCAGTAGTGCTGGGACAGGGGTCTACAATGAGCAGTTCTTC.

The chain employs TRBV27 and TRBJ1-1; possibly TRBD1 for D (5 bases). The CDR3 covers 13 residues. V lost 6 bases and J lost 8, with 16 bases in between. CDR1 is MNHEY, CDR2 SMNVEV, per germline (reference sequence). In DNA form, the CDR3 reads TGTGCCAGCAGCCCCGCCTGGGGCCGCGAAGCTTTCTTT. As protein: CASSPAWGREAFF.

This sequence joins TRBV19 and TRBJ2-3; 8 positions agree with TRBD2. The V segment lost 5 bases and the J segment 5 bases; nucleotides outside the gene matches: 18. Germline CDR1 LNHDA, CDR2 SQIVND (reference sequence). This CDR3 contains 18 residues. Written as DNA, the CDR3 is TGTGCCAGTAGTCCCCGGGGGAATCCAGCGGGAGCCGAAGATACGCAGTATTTT. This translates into CASSPRGNPAGAEDTQYF.

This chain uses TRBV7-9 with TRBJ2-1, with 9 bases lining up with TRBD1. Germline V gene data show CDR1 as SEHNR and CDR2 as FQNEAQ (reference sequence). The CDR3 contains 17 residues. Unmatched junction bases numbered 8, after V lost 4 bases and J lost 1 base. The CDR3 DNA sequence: TGTGCCAGCAGCTCCGGGACAGGGTTCCTTTCCTACAATGAGCAGTTCTTC. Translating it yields CASSSGTGFLSYNEQFF.